This T cell receptor beta chain was recorded in a study of siplizumab effects on memory and regulatory T cells. V was cut by 10 bases and J by 6 bases, with 15 bases left in between. CDR1 is SGHNT and CDR2 is YYREEE in the germline V gene (reference sequence). CDR3 length equals 12 residues. Only in-frame clones appear in the TCRdb table, and some are missing; sequencing was by immunoSEQ multiplex PCR. Counted here are approximately 84,000 clones, roughly 94% occurring once; the ten biggest clones make up roughly 20%. The origin of this receptor is a human donor in good health. V usage is TRBV5-4 and J usage is TRBJ2-3; D possibly uses TRBD1 or TRBD2 (5 bases each). Input material: CD8+ T cells sorted from blood. The CDR3 here is CAARDRRDTQYF. As DNA, the CDR3 is TGTGCCGCACGGGACCGGAGGGATACGCAGTATTTT.